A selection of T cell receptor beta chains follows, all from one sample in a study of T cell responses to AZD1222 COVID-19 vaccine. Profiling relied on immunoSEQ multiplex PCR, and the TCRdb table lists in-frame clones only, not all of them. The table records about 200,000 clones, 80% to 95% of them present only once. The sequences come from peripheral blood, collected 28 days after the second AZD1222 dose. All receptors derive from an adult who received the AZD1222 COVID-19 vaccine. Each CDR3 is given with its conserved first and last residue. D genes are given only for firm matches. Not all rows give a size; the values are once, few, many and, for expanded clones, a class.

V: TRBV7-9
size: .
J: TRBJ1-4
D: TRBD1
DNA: TGTGCTGCAGCTGGCGTGGGGGGACAGAGTAATGAAAAACTGTTTTTT
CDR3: CAAAGVGGQSNEKLFF

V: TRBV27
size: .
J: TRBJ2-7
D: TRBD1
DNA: TGTGCCAGCAGTTTATCCGGGACAGTGAGCTACGAGCAGTACTTC
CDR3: CASSLSGTVSYEQYF

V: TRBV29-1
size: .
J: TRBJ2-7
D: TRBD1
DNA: TGCAGCGTCAGAGGGACAGGGGGCTACGAGCAGTACTTC
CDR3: CSVRGTGGYEQYF

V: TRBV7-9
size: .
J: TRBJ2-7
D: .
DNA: TGTGCCAGCAGCTTAGGGTTCGGCGGAGACTACGAGCAGTACTTC
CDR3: CASSLGFGGDYEQYF

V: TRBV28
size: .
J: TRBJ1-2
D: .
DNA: TGTGCCAGCAGTCCTCCGGGACTACACTATGGCTACACCTTC
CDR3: CASSPPGLHYGYTF

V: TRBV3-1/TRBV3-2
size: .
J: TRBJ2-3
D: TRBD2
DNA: TGTGCCAGCAGCCAGGGACTAGCGGGAGGCGTCGATACGCAGTATTTT
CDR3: CASSQGLAGGVDTQYF

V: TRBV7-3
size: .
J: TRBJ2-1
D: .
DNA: TGTGCCAGCACCCTGAGCGTATCCAATGAGCAGTTCTTC
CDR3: CASTLSVSNEQFF

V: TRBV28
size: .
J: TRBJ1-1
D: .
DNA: TGTGCCAGCAGACCTCAACAGGGCGAATGGACTGAAGCTTTCTTT
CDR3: CASRPQQGEWTEAFF

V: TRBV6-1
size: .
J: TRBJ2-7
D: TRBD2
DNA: TGTGCCAGCAGTGAAATCGGGGGGGACCACTACGAGCAGTACTTC
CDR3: CASSEIGGDHYEQYF

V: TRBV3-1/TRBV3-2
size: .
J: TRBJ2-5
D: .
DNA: TGTGCCAGCAGCCAAATAGAGACCCAGTACTTC
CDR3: CASSQIETQYF

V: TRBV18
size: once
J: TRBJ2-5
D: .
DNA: TGTGCCAGCTCATCTCAGGAGACCCAGTACTTC
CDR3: CASSSQETQYF

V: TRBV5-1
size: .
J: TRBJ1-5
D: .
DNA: TGCGCCAGCAGCTTATTAGGGACTCAGCCCCAGCATTTT
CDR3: CASSLLGTQPQHF

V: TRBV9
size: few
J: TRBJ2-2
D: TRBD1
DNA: TGTGCCAGCAGCCCCCGTCGACAGGGAAACACCGGGGAGCTGTTTTTT
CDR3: CASSPRRQGNTGELFF

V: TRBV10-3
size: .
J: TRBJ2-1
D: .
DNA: TGTGCCATCAGTGAGCCCGGGGGTGGGAAAGGCTACAATGAGCAGTTCTTC
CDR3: CAISEPGGGKGYNEQFF

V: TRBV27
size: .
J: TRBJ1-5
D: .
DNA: TGTGCCAGCAGTCGGGGTAGCAATCAGCCCCAGCATTTT
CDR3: CASSRGSNQPQHF

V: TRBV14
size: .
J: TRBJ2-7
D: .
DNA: TGTGCCAGCAGCCAAGTGGGAAGAGGCGCCCCCCAGTACTTC
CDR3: CASSQVGRGAPQYF

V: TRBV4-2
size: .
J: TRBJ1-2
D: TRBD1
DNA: TGTGCCAGCAGGGTTTCCGGGACAGAAGGCCACTATGGCTACACCTTC
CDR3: CASRVSGTEGHYGYTF

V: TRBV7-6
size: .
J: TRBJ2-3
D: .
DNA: TGTGCCAGCAGCCTGGGGGGTAGCGGAATCACAGATACGCAGTATTTT
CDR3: CASSLGGSGITDTQYF

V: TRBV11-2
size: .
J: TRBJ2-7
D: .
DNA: TGTGCCAGCAGCTTAATGGAGGCGGGTACGGGGGAGCAGTACTTC
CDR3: CASSLMEAGTGEQYF

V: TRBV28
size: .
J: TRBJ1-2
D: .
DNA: TGTGCCAGCAGTTTACGGGGGGCATGGGGCTACACCTTC
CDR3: CASSLRGAWGYTF

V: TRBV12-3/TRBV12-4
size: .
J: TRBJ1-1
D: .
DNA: TGTGCCAGCAGTTTGGGGGGGCACGTTGATGCTTTCTTT
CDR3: CASSLGGHVDAFF

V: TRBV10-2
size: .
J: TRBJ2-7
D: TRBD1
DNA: TGCGCCAGCAGATCCGGGACAGTCTACGAGCAGTACTTC
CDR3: CASRSGTVYEQYF

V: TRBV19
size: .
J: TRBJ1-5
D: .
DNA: TGTGCCAGTTCCGTTGTTGGGGGACAGCCCCAGCATTTT
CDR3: CASSVVGGQPQHF

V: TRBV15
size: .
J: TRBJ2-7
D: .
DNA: TGTGCCACCAGCAGAGATTTTAGGCAGGGGTTCCACGAGCAGTACTTC
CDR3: CATSRDFRQGFHEQYF

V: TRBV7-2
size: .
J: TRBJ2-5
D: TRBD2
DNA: TGTGCCAGCAGCTACCCGACTAGCGGGAGTGTAGAGACCCAGTACTTC
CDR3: CASSYPTSGSVETQYF

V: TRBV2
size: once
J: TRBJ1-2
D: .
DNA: TGTGCCAGCAGTGAAATGGTTCCGGGGGGCAGTGGCTACACCTTC
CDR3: CASSEMVPGGSGYTF

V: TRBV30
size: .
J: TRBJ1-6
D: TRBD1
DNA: TGTGCCTGGAGTGTGGGGACAGGGGGGCATTCACCCCTCCACTTT
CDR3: CAWSVGTGGHSPLHF

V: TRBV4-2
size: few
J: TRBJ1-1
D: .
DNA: TGTGCCAGCAGCCAAGATATCCAGTACACTGAAGCTTTCTTT
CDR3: CASSQDIQYTEAFF

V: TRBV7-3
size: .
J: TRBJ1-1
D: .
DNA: TGTGCCAGCAGTCCTGGGAGGGGCAACACTGAAGCTTTCTTT
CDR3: CASSPGRGNTEAFF